The clone carrying this T cell receptor beta chain has a handful of counts. Its matching antigen is unknown. In germline, CDR1 is LGHNA, CDR2 YSLEER. V lost 1 base, J lost 9 bases, and 13 bases lay in between. The CDR3 runs 15 residues. These data are taken from a study of blood T cells in healthy people across ages. General study points: Among long-lived donors, naive CD4+ cells were more numerous and diversity higher than in aged donors.

A J-beta primer mix and a sample-barcoded 5' primer were used in a second PCR of roughly 6 to 11 cycles. Each CDR3 protein is one row after TCRdb ran MiXCR on the 5' RACE reads. The sample records 1 million or so distinct CDR3 sequences, about 25% being singletons. The data also belong to a second study, concerning T cells of mothers and their children.

The source of this sequence is a girl aged 2 to 10 in good health. The material sequenced was blood. This chain links TRBV4-3 with TRBJ1-6; perhaps TRBD1 as D (5 bases). The CDR3 DNA sequence: TGCGCCAGCAGCCAAGTCTTAGGGGCAAGTTCACCCCTCCACTTT. This codes for CASSQVLGASSPLHF.